This T cell receptor (beta chain) comes out of a study of blood T cell repertoires in COVID-19. Looking at the study overall: T cells, B-cell-depleted T cells, or PBMCs provided the cDNA or gDNA that served as material.

Only in-frame clones appear in the TCRdb table, and some are missing; sequencing was by immunoSEQ multiplex PCR. This table holds 200,000 or so clones, roughly 92% found once. The clonotype comes from a man in his sixties with COVID-19, enrolled during active disease. The sequenced sample was peripheral blood.

CDR3 sequence reads: CASSLSGAGRNQPQHF. The CDR3 DNA reads TGTGCCAGCAGTCTAAGCGGGGCGGGAAGGAATCAGCCCCAGCATTTT. The chain is built from TRBV6-2 or TRBV6-3 and TRBJ1-5, with a tentative D call TRBD1 (5 bases). The V end lost 5 bases, the J end lost 4 bases, and 18 bases lay between the germline ends. Germline V CDR1 and CDR2: MNHEY, SVGEGT. CDR3 length: 16 amino acids.